This T cell receptor beta chain was observed in a study of T cell clonality in common variable immunodeficiency. General study results and limits: The cause of increased CVID clonality remains unclear without subpopulation sequencing. In common variable immunodeficiency, TCR beta chains reportedly carried fewer deletions and N-nucleotide insertions.

Patients and controls were mostly of Caucasian heritage. All CVID subjects were on immunoglobulin replacement for at least one year. Data came from immunoSEQ multiplex PCR; TCRdb stores just in-frame clones and leaves some out. The profile covers over 30,000 clones, none occurring a single time. This clone was seen many times. Its antigen is still unknown. The read is 3 residues too short to cover the CDR3 end, so that end is filled in from the germline J gene. The CDR3 has 14 amino acids. V dropped 3 bases and J dropped 1 base, with 9 bases sitting between them. The germline V gene has CDR1 KGHSH and CDR2 LQKENI.

The sequence was obtained from a human donor with common variable immunodeficiency. This chain uses TRBV18 with TRBJ2-5; D not certain. The sequencing input was peripheral blood mononuclear cells. The CDR3 is CASSPETLQETQYF. The CDR3 bases that were read are TGTGCCAGCTCACCGGAGACACTCCAAGAGACC.